The clone carrying this T cell receptor beta chain was observed a few times. Its antigen remains unknown. This record belongs to a study of blood T cells in healthy people across ages. A second about 7 to 12 cycle PCR used barcoded and J-beta primers. CDR3-containing paired-end reads numbered at least 3 million in each sample. In TCRdb, the 5' RACE reads were re-called with MiXCR into one record per CDR3 protein. Of 1.5 million to 2 million distinct CDR3 sequences listed, roughly 27% are singletons. Germline V gene lookup returns CDR1 SQVTM and CDR2 ANQGSEA. Trimming took 1 base from V and 10 from J, leaving 11 bases between them. The CDR3 runs 12 residues. General study findings and limits: The study lacked donor CMV status, which possibly confounded expanded clonotype changes. TCR beta diversity per million T cells fell roughly linearly with age.

Each of the donors had roughly 9.7 milliliters of peripheral blood drawn into EDTA-treated Vacutainer tubes. The TCR sequence derives from a woman aged 25 to 39 in good health. Specimen: blood. The chain recombines TRBV29-1 with TRBJ2-1, with TRBD2 as a possible D gene (6 bases). CDR3 sequence reads: CSVEVPGDEQFF. CDR3 coding DNA: TGCAGCGTTGAAGTACCGGGGGACGAGCAGTTCTTC.